This T cell receptor (beta chain) is drawn from a study of T cell changes during pregnancy in multiple sclerosis. Deletions cut 1 base from V and 0 bases from J, with 4 bases between. Per germline, CDR1 SGHAT and CDR2 FQDESV (reference sequence). The CDR3 covers 13 residues. Profiling relied on immunoSEQ multiplex PCR, and the TCRdb table lists in-frame clones only, not all of them. Here the sample spans around 63,000 clones, 91% being singletons. V and J are TRBV11-1 and TRBJ2-7; D remains unclear. Sequencing used peripheral blood, obtained after pregnancy. The sequence came from a female donor in good health, enrolled as a control in a pregnancy study. CDR3 nucleotides: TGTGCCAGCAGCTTAGAAGCCTCCTACGAGCAGTACTTC. It specifies CASSLEASYEQYF.